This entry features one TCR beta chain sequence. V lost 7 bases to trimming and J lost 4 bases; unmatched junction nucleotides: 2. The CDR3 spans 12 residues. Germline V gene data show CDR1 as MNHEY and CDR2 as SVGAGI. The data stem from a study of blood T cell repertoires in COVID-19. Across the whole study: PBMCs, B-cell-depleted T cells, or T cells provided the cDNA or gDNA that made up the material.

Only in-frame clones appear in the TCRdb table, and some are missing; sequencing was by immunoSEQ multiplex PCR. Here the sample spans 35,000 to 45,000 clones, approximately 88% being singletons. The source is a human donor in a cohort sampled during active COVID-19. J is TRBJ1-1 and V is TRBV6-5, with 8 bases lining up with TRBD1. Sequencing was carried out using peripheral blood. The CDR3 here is CASTGQGTEAFF. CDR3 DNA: TGTGCCAGCACTGGACAGGGCACTGAAGCTTTCTTT.